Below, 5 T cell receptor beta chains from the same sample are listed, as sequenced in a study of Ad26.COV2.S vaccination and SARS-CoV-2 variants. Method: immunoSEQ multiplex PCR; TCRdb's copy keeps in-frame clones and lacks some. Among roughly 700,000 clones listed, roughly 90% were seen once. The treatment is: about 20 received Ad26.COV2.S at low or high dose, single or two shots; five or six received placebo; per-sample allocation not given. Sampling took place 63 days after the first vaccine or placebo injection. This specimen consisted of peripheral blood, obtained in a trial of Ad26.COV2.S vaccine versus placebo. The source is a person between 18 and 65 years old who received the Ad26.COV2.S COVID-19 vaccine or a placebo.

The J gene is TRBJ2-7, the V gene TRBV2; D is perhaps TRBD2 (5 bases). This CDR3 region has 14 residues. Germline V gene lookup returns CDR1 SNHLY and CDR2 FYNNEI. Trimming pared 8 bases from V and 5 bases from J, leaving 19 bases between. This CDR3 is CASSRRTPTNEQYF. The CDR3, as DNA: TGTGCCAGCTCCCGGAGGACTCCAACAAACGAGCAGTACTTC.

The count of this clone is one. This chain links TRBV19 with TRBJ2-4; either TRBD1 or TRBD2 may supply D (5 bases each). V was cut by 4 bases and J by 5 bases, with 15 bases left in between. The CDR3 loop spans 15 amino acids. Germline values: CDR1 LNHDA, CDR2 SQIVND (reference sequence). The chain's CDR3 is CASSRYTGPQNIQYF. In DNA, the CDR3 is TGTGCCAGTAGTAGATACACGGGACCCCAAAACATTCAGTACTTC.

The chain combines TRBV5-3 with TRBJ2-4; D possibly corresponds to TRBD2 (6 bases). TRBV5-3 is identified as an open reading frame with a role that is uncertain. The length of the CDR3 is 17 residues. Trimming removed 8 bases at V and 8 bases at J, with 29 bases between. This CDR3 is CARIDTPTGLLLDIQYF. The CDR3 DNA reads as TGTGCCAGGATTGATACTCCTACGGGACTTTTATTGGACATTCAGTACTTC.

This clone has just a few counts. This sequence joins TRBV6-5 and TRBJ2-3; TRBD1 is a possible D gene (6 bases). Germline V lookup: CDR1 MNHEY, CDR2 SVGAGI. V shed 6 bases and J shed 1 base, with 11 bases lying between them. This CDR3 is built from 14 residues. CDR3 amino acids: CASRLQGGTDTQYF. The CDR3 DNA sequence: TGTGCCAGCAGATTACAGGGAGGCACAGATACGCAGTATTTT.

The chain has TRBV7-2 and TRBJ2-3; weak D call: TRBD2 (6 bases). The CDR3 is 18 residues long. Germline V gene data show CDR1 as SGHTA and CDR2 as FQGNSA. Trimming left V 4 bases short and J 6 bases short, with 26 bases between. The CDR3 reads CASSSSAGGTGGRDTQYF. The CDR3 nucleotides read TGTGCCAGCAGCTCATCCGCTGGGGGGACTGGGGGGAGGGATACGCAGTATTTT.